Included here is one T cell receptor beta chain sequence, with context. Its antigen is as yet unknown. V was clipped by 5 bases and J by 6 bases, with 20 bases between them. This CDR3 is built from 16 residues. Germline assignment: CDR1 SEHNR and CDR2 FQNEAQ (reference sequence). The data were obtained in a study of cytomegalovirus exposure and HLA in healthy donors. The assay was immunoSEQ multiplex PCR, and TCRdb's table has in-frame clones only and misses some. Of 120,000 to 150,000 clones listed, almost 90% are singletons. Study-wide points: Across donors, most TCRs were seen rarely, yet some public ones were widespread. In vitro work confirmed that three CMV-associated chains recognize CMV antigens. The tendency of first-cohort TCR clusters to co-occur in the 110 or so validation repertoires emerged from a later analysis. The study recorded 164 TCR beta chains that were cytomegalovirus-associated.

The TCR was taken from a woman aged 18-29 years in good health and CMV-seropositive. V gene TRBV7-9 combines with J gene TRBJ2-1, with D perhaps matching TRBD2 (6 bases). Sequencing used PBMCs. CDR3 amino acids: CASSPASGGIGNEQFF. In DNA, the CDR3 is TGTGCCAGCAGCCCAGCCTCGGGCGGGATCGGCAATGAGCAGTTCTTC.